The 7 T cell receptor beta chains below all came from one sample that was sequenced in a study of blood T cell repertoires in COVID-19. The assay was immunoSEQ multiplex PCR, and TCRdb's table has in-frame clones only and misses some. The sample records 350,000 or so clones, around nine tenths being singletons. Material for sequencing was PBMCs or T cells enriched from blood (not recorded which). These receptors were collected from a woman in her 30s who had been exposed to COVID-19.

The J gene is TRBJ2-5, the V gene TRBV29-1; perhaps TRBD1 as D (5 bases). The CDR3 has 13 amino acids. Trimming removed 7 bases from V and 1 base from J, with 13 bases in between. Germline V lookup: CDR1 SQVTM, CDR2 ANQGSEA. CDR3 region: CSARQTLQETQYF. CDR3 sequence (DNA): TGCAGCGCTAGACAGACTCTCCAAGAGACCCAGTACTTC.

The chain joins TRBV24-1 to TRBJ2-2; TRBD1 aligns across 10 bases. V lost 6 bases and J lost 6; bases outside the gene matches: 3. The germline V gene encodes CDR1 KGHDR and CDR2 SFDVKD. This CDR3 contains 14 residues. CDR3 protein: CATSHGQGAGELFF. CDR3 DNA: TGTGCCACCAGTCATGGACAGGGGGCCGGGGAGCTGTTTTTT.

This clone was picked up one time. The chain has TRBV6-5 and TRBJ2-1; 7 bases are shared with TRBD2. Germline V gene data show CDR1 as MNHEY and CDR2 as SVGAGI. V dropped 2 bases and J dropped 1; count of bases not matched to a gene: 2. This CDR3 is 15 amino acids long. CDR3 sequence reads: CASSYLGGSYNEQFF. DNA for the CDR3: TGTGCCAGCAGTTACCTGGGAGGGTCCTACAATGAGCAGTTCTTC.

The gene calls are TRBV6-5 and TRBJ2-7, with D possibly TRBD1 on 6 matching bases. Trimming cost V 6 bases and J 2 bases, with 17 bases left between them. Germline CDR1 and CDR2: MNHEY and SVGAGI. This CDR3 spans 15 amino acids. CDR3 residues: CASSGLYRVPYEQYF. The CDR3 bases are TGTGCCAGCAGCGGACTCTACAGGGTTCCCTACGAGCAGTACTTC.

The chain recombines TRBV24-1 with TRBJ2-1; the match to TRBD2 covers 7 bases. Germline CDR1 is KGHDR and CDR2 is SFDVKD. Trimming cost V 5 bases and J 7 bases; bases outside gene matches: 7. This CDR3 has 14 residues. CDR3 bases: TGTGCCACCAGTGCCCGGGAGGCCGTGAATGAGCAGTTCTTC. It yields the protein CATSAREAVNEQFF.

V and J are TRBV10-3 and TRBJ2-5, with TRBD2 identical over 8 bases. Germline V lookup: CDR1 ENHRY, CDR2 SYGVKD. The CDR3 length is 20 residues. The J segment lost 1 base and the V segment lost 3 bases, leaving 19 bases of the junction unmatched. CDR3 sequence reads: CAISDPADGSGELFQETQYF. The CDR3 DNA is TGTGCCATCAGTGATCCCGCCGATGGTAGCGGGGAACTTTTCCAAGAGACCCAGTACTTC.

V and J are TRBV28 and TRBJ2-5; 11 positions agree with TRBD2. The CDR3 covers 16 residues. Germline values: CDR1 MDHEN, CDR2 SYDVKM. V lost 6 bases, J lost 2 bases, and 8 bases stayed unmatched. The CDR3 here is CASRLRTSGRQETQYF. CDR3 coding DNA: TGTGCCAGCAGACTTAGGACTAGCGGGCGACAAGAGACCCAGTACTTC.